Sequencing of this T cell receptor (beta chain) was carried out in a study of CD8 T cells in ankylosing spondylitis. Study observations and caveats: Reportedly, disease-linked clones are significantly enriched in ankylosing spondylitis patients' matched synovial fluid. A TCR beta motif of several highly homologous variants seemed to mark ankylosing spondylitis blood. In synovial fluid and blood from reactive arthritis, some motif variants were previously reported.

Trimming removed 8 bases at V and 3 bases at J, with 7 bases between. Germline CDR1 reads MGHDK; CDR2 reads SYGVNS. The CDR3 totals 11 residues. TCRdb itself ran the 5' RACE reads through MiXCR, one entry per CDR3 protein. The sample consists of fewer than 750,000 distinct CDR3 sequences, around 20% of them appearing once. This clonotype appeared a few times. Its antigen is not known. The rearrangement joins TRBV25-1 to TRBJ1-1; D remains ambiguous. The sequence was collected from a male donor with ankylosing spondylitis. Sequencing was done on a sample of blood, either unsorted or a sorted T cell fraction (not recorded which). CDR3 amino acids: CASVKDTEAFF. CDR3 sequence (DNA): TGTGCCAGCGTGAAGGACACTGAAGCTTTCTTT. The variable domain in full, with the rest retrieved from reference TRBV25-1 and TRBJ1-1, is EADIYQTPRYLVIGTGKKITLECSQTMGHDKMYWYQQDPGMELHLIHYSYGVNSTEKGDLSSESTVSRIRTEHFPLTLESARPSHTSQYLCASVKDTEAFFGQGTRLTVV.